Following are 7 T cell receptor beta chains from one sample sequenced in a study of cytomegalovirus exposure and HLA in healthy donors (dated by TCRdb to 2017 to 2019). Receptors were amplified or captured by the immunoSEQ multiplex PCR assay. The multiplex PCR relied on a mix of 60 forward primers for TCR Vbeta segments and 13 reverse primers for TCR Jbeta segments. Held by TCRdb, this immuneACCESS table contains in-frame sequences only and omits some clones. Under half of the omission traces to an unresolved V gene where checked; the cause of the rest is unknown. In this sample the table shows around 140,000 clones, around 72% of which occur a single time. The ten largest clones add up to roughly 4% of the sample. Material for sequencing was PBMCs. These receptors all stem from a man aged 50-59 years in good health and CMV-seropositive.

The rearrangement links TRBV5-4 to TRBJ2-3; no definite D call. The CDR3 has 16 residues. Germline V CDR1 and CDR2: SGHNT, YYREEE (reference sequence). V was clipped by 1 base and J by 2 bases, with 14 bases between them. The CDR3 DNA reads TGTGCCAGCAGCTTGTCCCTAGAGAAAGACACAGATACGCAGTATTTT. It codes for CASSLSLEKDTDTQYF.

The chain uses TRBV5-6 and TRBJ2-1; D might be TRBD1 (7 bases). Per germline, CDR1 SGHDT and CDR2 YYEEEE. Trimming stripped 5 bases from V and 2 bases from J, with 17 bases between. This CDR3 is 16 amino acids long. CDR3 sequence: CASSRRRDRAYNEQFF. The CDR3 DNA is TGTGCCAGCAGTCGCAGGAGGGACAGAGCCTACAATGAGCAGTTCTTC.

This clone was found a few times. CDR3: CAISAGNEQFF. CDR3 sequence (DNA): TGTGCCATCAGTGCGGGCAATGAGCAGTTCTTC. The gene calls are TRBV10-3 and TRBJ2-1; no clear D. The CDR3 length is 11 residues. CDR1 and CDR2 from the germline V gene are ENHRY and SYGVKD. The V gene lost 4 bases and the J gene lost 6 bases, with 4 bases spanning the gap.

The chain has TRBV19 and TRBJ2-4, with D perhaps matching TRBD2 (5 bases). CDR1 and CDR2 from the germline V gene are LNHDA and SQIVND (reference sequence). The ends were cut back, 6 bases at V and 1 base at J, with 10 bases in the middle. The CDR3 extends over 14 amino acids. The CDR3 DNA reads TGTGCCAGTAGGACTCCGGGGGCCAAAAACATTCAGTACTTC. Translated: CASRTPGAKNIQYF.

Comment on this clone: Germline and junction disagree at one end, which may indicate a read error. The sample has other DNA sequences that encode this CDR3 too. V is TRBV10-3 and J is TRBJ1-4, with D tentatively TRBD1 (6 bases). This CDR3 contains 15 residues. CDR1 and CDR2 from the germline V gene are ENHRY and SYGVKD. The CDR3 DNA sequence: TGCGCCATCAGTGAGCAACAGGGTGTGAGCGAAAAACTGTTTTTT. Amino acids: CAISEQQGVSEKLFF.

This chain joins TRBV13 and TRBJ2-1; maybe TRBD2 (5 bases). The CDR3 is 15 amino acids. V lost 0 bases, J lost 6 bases, and 12 bases lay in between. Germline loops: CDR1 PRHDT, CDR2 FYEKMQ (reference sequence). CDR3 amino acids: CASSLGVGEINEQFF. The CDR3 coding sequence is TGTGCCAGCAGCTTAGGAGTCGGGGAGATCAATGAGCAGTTCTTC.

The chain couples TRBV4-3 to TRBJ1-2; unclear D gene. This CDR3 contains 14 residues. Trimming took 1 base from V and 8 from J, leaving 14 bases between them. From germline, CDR1 is LGHNA and CDR2 YSLEER. In DNA form, the CDR3 reads TGCGCCAGCAGCCAAGCCCGGGAGGCTGACGGCTACACCTTC. Translated: CASSQAREADGYTF.